The rows below give T cell receptor beta chains drawn from one sample of a study of shared clonotypes between healthy human individuals. Data came from immunoSEQ multiplex PCR; TCRdb stores just in-frame clones and leaves some out. The data contain approximately 530,000 clones, roughly 95% of them singletons. Specimen: naive CD4+ T cells sorted from blood. Receptor source: a woman in her twenties or thirties in good health. The CDR3 runs from the conserved cysteine through the conserved F or W. Fields, in order: CDR3 protein, V gene, clone size. Clone size is stated in some rows and not others, as once, few, many or a class when expanded.

CDR3: CASRLEPEAFF
V: TRBV12-2
size: NA

CDR3: CASSLQGSTGELFF
V: TRBV6-6
size: NA

CDR3: CASSPLGAYGYTF
V: TRBV6-5
size: NA

CDR3: CASSQGIRAGGPEDEQFF
V: TRBV4-2
size: NA

CDR3: CATSSLNYGYTF
V: TRBV15
size: NA

CDR3: CASSARTSGSTDTQYF
V: TRBV6-1
size: NA

CDR3: CASSKGQAAGVAKNIQYF
V: TRBV4-1
size: NA

CDR3: CASSEPTGWPQHF
V: TRBV10-1
size: NA

CDR3: CASSLGAHGGPYNEQFF
V: TRBV7-9
size: NA

CDR3: CASSLNQGHGYTF
V: TRBV5-1
size: NA

CDR3: CASSALAGAGTGELFF
V: TRBV4-1
size: NA

CDR3: CASIGLTDTQYF
V: TRBV6-6
size: once

CDR3: CASSLVRTEFGGGQAFF
V: TRBV18
size: NA

CDR3: CASSLAKVATNEKLFF
V: TRBV5-1
size: NA

CDR3: CATSRDSGGSGETQYF
V: TRBV15
size: NA

CDR3: CASSPERGYEQYF
V: TRBV6-6
size: once

CDR3: CASSRVTGMSGYTF
V: TRBV2
size: NA

CDR3: CASSPGLAGGPDTQYF
V: TRBV9
size: NA

CDR3: CASSFTSGSSYNEQFF
V: TRBV5-1
size: NA

CDR3: CAWSVSENTEAFF
V: TRBV30
size: once

CDR3: CASSPDWPGELFF
V: TRBV6-5
size: NA

CDR3: CASSSIVGKETQYF
V: TRBV7-9
size: NA

CDR3: CASSLQGGRNQPQHF
V: TRBV28
size: NA

CDR3: CASSSLAGLSYNEQFF
V: TRBV11-1
size: NA

CDR3: CASSAGPKNTEAFF
V: TRBV6-5
size: NA